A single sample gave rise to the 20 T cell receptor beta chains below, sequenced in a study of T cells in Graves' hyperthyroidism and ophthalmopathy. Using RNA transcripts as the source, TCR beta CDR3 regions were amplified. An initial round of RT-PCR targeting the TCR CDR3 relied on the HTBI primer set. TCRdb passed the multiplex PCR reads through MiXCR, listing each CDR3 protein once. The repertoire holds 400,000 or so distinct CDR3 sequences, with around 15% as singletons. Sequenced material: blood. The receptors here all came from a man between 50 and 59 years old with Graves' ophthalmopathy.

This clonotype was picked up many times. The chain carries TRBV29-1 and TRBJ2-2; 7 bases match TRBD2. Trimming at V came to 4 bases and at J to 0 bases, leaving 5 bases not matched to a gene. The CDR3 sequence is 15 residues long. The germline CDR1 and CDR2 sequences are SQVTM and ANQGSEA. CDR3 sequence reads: CSVGSGRTNTGELFF. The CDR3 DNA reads TGCAGCGTTGGGTCCGGGAGGACGAACACCGGGGAGCTGTTTTTT.

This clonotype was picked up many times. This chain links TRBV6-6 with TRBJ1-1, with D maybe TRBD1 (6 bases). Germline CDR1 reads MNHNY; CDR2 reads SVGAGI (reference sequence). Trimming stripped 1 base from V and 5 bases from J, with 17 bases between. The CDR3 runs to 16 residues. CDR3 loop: CASSYYLGSRGTEAFF. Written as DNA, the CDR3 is TGTGCCAGCAGTTACTATCTGGGCTCAAGGGGGACTGAAGCTTTCTTT.

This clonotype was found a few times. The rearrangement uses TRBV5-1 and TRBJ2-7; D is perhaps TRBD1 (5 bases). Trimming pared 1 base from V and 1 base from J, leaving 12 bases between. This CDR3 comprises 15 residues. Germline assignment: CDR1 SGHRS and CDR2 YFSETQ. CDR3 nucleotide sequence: TGCGCCAGCAGCTTGAGCCAACCAGGGTCCTACGAGCAGTACTTC. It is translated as CASSLSQPGSYEQYF. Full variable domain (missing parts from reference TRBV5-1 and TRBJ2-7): KAGVTQTPRYLIKTRGQQVTLSCSPISGHRSVSWYQQTPGQGLQFLFEYFSETQRNKGNFPGRFSGRQFSNSRSEMNVSTLELGDSALYLCASSLSQPGSYEQYFGPGTRLTVT.

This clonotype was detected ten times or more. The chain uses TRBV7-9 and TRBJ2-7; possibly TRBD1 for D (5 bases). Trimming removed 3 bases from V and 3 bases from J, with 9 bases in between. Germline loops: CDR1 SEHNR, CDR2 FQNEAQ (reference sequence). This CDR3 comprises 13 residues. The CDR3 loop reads CASSFGHNYEQYF. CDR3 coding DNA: TGTGCCAGCAGCTTTGGACACAACTACGAGCAGTACTTC.

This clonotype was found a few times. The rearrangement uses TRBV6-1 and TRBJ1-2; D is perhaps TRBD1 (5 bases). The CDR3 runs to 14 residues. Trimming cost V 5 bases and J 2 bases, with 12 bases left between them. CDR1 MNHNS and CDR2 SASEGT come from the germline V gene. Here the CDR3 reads CASSRTGRNYGYTF. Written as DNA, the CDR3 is TGTGCCAGCAGTCGAACGGGACGGAACTATGGCTACACCTTC.

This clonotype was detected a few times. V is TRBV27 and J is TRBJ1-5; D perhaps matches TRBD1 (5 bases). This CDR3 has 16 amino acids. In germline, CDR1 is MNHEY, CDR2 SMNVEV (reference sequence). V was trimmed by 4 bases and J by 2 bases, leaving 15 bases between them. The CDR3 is CASSYTGLRGNQPQHF. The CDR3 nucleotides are TGTGCCAGCAGTTATACAGGCCTTAGGGGCAATCAGCCCCAGCATTTT.

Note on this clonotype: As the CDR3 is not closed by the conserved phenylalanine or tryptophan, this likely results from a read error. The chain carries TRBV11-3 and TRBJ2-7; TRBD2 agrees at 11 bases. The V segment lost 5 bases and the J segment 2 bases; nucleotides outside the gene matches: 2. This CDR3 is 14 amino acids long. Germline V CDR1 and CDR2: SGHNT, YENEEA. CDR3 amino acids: CASSHSGRAYEQYL. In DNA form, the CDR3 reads TGTGCCAGCAGCCATAGCGGGAGGGCCTACGAGCAGTACCTC.

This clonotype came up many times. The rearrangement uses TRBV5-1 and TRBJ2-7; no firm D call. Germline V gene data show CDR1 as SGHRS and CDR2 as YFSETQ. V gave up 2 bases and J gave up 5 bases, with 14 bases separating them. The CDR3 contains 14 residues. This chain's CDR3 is CASSFNVGGNEQYF. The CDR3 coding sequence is TGCGCCAGCAGCTTTAACGTTGGTGGCAACGAGCAGTACTTC.

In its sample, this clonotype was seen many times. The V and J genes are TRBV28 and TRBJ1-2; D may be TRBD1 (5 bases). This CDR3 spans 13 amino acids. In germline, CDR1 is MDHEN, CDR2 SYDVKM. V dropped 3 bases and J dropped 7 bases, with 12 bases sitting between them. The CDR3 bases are TGTGCCAGCAGTTTCCGCCAGGGCTCTGGCTACACCTTC. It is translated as CASSFRQGSGYTF.

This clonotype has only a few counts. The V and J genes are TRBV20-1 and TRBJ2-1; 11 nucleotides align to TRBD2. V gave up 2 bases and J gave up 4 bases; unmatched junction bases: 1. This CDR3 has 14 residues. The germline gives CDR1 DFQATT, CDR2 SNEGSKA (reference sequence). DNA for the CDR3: TGCAGTGCTAGAACTAGCGGGAGTTACAATGAGCAGTTCTTC. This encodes CSARTSGSYNEQFF.

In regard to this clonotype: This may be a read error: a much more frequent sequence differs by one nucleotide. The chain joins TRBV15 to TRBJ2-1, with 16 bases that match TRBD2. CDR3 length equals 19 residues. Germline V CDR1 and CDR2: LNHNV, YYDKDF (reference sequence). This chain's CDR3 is CATRRDLGLAGGPLLEQFF. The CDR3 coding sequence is TGTGCCACCCGCAGAGATCTGGGACTAGCGGGAGGGCCACTCCTTGAGCAGTTCTTC.

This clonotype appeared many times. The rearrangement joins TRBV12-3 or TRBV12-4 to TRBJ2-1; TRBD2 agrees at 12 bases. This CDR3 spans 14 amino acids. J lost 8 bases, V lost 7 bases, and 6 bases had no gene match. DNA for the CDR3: TGTGCCAGCACGAGGACTAGCGGGATTGATGAGCAGTTCTTC. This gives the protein CASTRTSGIDEQFF.

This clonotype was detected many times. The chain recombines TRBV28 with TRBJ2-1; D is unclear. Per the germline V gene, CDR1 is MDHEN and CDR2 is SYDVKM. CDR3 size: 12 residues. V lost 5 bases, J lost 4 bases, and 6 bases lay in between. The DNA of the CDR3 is TGTGCCAGCAGTCTAAGGTACAATGAGCAGTTCTTC. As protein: CASSLRYNEQFF.

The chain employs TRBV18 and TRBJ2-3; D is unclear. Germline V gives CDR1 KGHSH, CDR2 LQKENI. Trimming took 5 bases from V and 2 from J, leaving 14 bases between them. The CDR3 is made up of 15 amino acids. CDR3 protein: CASSTKDRITDTQYF. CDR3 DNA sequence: TGTGCCAGCTCAACAAAAGACCGAATCACAGATACGCAGTATTTT.

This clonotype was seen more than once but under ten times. In DNA form, the CDR3 reads TGTGCCAGCAGTTCCAATGGACGGGGGACGAGGGAGACCCAGTACTTC. As protein: CASSSNGRGTRETQYF. The chain is built from TRBV6-2 or TRBV6-3 and TRBJ2-5; a possible D gene is TRBD2 (6 bases). Trimming removed 4 bases from V and 5 bases from J, with 20 bases in between. The V gene's germline CDR1 is MNHEY and CDR2 SVGEGT. This CDR3 is built from 16 residues.

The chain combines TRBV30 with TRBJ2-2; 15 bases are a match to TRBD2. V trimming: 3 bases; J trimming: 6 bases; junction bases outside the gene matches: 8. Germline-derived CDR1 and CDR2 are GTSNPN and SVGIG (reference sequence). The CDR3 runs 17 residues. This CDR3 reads CAWRGGTSGRRAGELFF. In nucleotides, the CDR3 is TGTGCCTGGAGAGGTGGGACTAGCGGGAGGCGTGCCGGGGAGCTGTTTTTT.

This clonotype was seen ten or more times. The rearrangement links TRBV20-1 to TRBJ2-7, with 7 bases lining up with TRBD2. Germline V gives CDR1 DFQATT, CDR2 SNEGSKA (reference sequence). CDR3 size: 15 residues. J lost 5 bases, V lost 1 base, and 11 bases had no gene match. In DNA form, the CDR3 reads TGCAGTGCTAGAGCCCCGGGAGGTACCCCTAACGAGCAGTACTTC. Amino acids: CSARAPGGTPNEQYF.

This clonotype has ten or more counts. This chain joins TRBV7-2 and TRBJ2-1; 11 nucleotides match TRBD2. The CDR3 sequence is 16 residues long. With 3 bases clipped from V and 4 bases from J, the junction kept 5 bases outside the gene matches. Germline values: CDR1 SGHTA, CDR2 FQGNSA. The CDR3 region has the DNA TGTGCCAGCAGCTTGGCCGGGACTAGCGGATACAATGAGCAGTTCTTC. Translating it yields CASSLAGTSGYNEQFF.

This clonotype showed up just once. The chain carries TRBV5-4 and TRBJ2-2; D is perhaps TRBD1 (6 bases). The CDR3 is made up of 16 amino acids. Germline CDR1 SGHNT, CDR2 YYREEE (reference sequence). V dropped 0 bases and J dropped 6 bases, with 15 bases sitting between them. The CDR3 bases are TGTGCCAGCAGCTTGGAGTTGGGGGCAAAGGCCGGGGAGCTGTTTTTT. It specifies CASSLELGAKAGELFF.

The CDR3 DNA reads as TGTGCCTGGAGGCGCCATGGCACCGGGGAGCTGTTTTTT. It encodes CAWRRHGTGELFF. The genes are TRBV30 and TRBJ2-2, with unresolved D. V lost 3 bases and J 4 bases, leaving 9 bases between the germline ends. This CDR3 has 13 residues. Per germline, CDR1 GTSNPN and CDR2 SVGIG (reference sequence).